The 11 T cell receptor beta chains below come from one sample, sequenced in a study of T-cell memory formation after mild COVID-19. TCRdb re-called the 5' RACE reads with MiXCR, one entry per CDR3 protein. The sample lists around 130,000 distinct CDR3 sequences, about 17% occurring once. Sequenced sample: PBMCs or a T cell subset sorted from them (not recorded which). Receptor source: an adult woman who had mild COVID-19 (a few samples of this study predate the infection). Cell type and time point are not known.

The chain uses TRBV15 and TRBJ2-3, with D hard to call. The CDR3 has 12 residues. Germline assignment: CDR1 LNHNV and CDR2 YYDKDF (reference sequence). V was shortened by 3 bases and J by 8 bases, with 9 bases between the two germline ends. CDR3 amino acids: CATSSVRSTQYF. The CDR3 nucleotides are TGTGCCACCAGCAGTGTCCGGAGTACGCAGTATTTT.

This clonotype occurred a few times. This chain joins TRBV6-5 and TRBJ2-7, with D unresolved. The V and J ends lost 2 bases and 3 bases respectively, with 14 bases between them. This CDR3 region has 15 residues. The germline gives CDR1 MNHEY, CDR2 SVGAGI. CDR3 sequence reads: CASSYRRHTGYEQYF. The DNA of the CDR3 is TGTGCCAGCAGTTACCGCCGCCACACGGGCTACGAGCAGTACTTC.

This clonotype was detected only a few times. The rearrangement links TRBV5-5 to TRBJ1-2; a weak D match, TRBD1 (5 bases). CDR1 is SGHKS and CDR2 is YYEKEE in the germline V gene (reference sequence). The CDR3 extends over 13 amino acids. Trimming stripped 0 bases from V and 6 bases from J, with 9 bases between. The CDR3 reads CASSLGLGDGYTF. For the CDR3, the DNA is TGTGCCAGCAGCTTGGGTTTGGGGGATGGCTACACCTTC.

The rearrangement uses TRBV18 and TRBJ1-6; no reliable D call. Between the trimmed V and J ends, which lost 6 bases and 8 bases, there was a span of 11 bases. The CDR3 length is 13 residues. The V gene's germline CDR1 is KGHSH and CDR2 LQKENI. For the CDR3, the DNA is TGTGCCAGCTCTAAGGCCGGGGATTCACCCCTCCACTTT. Amino acid sequence: CASSKAGDSPLHF.

In its sample, this clonotype was seen a few times. This chain links TRBV10-3 with TRBJ1-2; maybe TRBD1 (5 bases). This CDR3 contains 13 residues. V was trimmed by 4 bases and J by 8 bases, leaving 14 bases between them. From germline, CDR1 is ENHRY and CDR2 SYGVKD. The CDR3 nucleotides are TGTGCCATCAGTGCCCCCGGGGGAAACGGCTACACCTTC. Amino acid sequence: CAISAPGGNGYTF.

The CDR3 loop is CASSLELAGGVDTQYF. In DNA form, the CDR3 reads TGCGCCAGCAGCTTGGAGCTAGCGGGAGGGGTGGATACGCAGTATTTT. The gene calls are TRBV5-1 and TRBJ2-3, with 12 bases that match TRBD2. In germline, CDR1 is SGHRS, CDR2 YFSETQ. The ends lost 0 bases at V and 6 bases at J; junction bases unmatched: 5. CDR3 size: 16 residues.

The rearrangement links TRBV5-4 to TRBJ1-6; D gene uncertain. The CDR3 is 13 amino acids. The germline V gene has CDR1 SGHNT and CDR2 YYREEE (reference sequence). V lost 6 bases and J lost 14, with 18 bases in between. CDR3 region: CASKGGAAESLHF. The CDR3 DNA reads TGTGCCAGCAAAGGAGGAGCTGCTGAATCCCTCCACTTT.

The rearrangement joins TRBV5-1 to TRBJ2-4; TRBD1 might be the D (6 bases). The CDR3 totals 13 residues. Per the germline V gene, CDR1 is SGHRS and CDR2 is YFSETQ. Trimming removed 4 bases at V and 15 bases at J, with 20 bases between. CDR3 residues: CASSVGDTGMWYF. CDR3 coding DNA: TGCGCCAGCAGCGTCGGCGATACAGGGATGTGGTACTTC.

The chain couples TRBV5-1 to TRBJ2-6, with a tentative D call TRBD2 (5 bases). The length of the CDR3 is 17 residues. The V gene's germline CDR1 is SGHRS and CDR2 YFSETQ. The V end was cut by 0 bases, the J end by 2 bases, with 12 bases between. CDR3 bases: TGCGCCAGCAGCTTGGGTACCCGGGGAACTGGGGCCAACGTCCTGACTTTC. Protein sequence: CASSLGTRGTGANVLTF.

The chain employs TRBV29-1 and TRBJ2-5; the D gene is possibly TRBD2 (6 bases). Germline V gene sequence: CDR1 SQVTM, CDR2 ANQGSEA. Trimming pared 6 bases from V and 4 bases from J, leaving 9 bases between. This CDR3 is 11 amino acids long. CDR3 bases: TGCAGCGTGAGAGCGGGAGAGACCCAGTACTTC. Its translation is CSVRAGETQYF.

The chain links TRBV5-6 to TRBJ1-1, with D unresolved. The CDR3 totals 14 residues. The germline gives CDR1 SGHDT, CDR2 YYEEEE. V lost 1 base, J lost 11 bases, and 18 bases lay in between. In nucleotides, the CDR3 is TGTGCCAGCAGCTTGTTTGCGGGAAGTGATCAGGCTTTCTTT. Its translation is CASSLFAGSDQAFF.